Detailed here is one TCR beta chain. As yet, its antigen is unknown. This record comes from a study of response to subunit inactivated influenza vaccine. Study conclusions and caveats: Authors suggested each seasonal influenza vaccination recruits few new T cells.

Each CDR3 protein is one row after TCRdb ran MiXCR on the RT-PCR reads. The sample shows 550,000 to 600,000 distinct CDR3 sequences, 10% to 15% of them seen only once. The CDR3 has 13 amino acids. CDR1 is DFQATT, CDR2 SNEGSKA, per germline (reference sequence). V was pared by 6 bases and J by 6 bases, with 8 bases of the junction left unmatched. The chain carries TRBV20-1 and TRBJ2-7, with 10 positions matching TRBD1. Sequencing was performed on PBMCs from blood, taken on the day of vaccination. This clonotype originated in a man aged 45 to 65 who received an inactivated influenza vaccine. The CDR3 protein is CSAPRDRGSEQYF. In nucleotides, the CDR3 is TGCAGTGCCCCTCGGGACAGGGGATCCGAGCAGTACTTC.